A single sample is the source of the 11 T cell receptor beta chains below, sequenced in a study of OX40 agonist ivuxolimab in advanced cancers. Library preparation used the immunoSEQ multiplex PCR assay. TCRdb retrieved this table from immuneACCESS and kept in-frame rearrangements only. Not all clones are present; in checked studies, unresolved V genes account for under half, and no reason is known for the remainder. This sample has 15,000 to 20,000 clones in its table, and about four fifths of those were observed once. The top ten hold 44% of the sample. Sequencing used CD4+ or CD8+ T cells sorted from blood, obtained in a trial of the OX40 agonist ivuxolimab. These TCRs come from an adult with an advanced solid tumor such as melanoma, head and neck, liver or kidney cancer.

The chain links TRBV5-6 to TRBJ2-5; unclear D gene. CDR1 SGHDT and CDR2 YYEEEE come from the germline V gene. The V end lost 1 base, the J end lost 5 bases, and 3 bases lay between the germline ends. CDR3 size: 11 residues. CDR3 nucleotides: TGTGCCAGCAGCTTGTCGGAGACCCAGTACTTC. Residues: CASSLSETQYF.

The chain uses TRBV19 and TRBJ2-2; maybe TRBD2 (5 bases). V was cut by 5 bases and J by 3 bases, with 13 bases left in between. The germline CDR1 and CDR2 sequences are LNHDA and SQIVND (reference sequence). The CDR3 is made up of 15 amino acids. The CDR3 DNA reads TGTGCCAGTAGTCCCCCGGAGGCCGACACCGGGGAGCTGTTTTTT. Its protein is CASSPPEADTGELFF. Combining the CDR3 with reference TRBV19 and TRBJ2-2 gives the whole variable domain DGGITQSPKYLFRKEGQNVTLSCEQNLNHDAMYWYRQDPGQGLRLIYYSQIVNDFQKGDIAEGYSVSREKKESFPLTVTSAQKNPTAFYLCASSPPEADTGELFFGEGSRLTVL.

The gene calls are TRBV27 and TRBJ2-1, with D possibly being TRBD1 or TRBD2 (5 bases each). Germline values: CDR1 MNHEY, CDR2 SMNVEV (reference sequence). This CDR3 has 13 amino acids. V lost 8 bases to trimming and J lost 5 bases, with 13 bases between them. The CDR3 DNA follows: TGTGCCAGCGCCGGGACGGTTAACAATGAGCAGTTCTTC. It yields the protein CASAGTVNNEQFF.

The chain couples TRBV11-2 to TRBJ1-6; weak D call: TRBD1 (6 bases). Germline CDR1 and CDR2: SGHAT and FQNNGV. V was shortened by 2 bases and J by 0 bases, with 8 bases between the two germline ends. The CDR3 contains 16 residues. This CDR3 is CASSLRGSSYNSPLHF. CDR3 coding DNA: TGTGCCAGCAGCTTAAGGGGGAGCTCCTATAATTCACCCCTCCACTTT.

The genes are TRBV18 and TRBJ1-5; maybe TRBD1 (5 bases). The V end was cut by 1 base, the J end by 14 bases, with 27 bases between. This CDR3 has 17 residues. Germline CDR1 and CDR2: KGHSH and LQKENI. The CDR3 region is CASSPLGPGSPISPKHF. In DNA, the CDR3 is TGTGCCAGCTCACCACTGGGGCCAGGGTCCCCAATCAGCCCCAAGCATTTT.

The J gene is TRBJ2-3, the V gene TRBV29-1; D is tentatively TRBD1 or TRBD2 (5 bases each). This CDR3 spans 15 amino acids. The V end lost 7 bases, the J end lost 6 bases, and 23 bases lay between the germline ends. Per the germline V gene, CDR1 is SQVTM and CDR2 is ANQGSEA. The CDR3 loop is CSAGLMWGTTDTQYF. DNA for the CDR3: TGCAGCGCCGGATTGATGTGGGGGACGACGGATACGCAGTATTTT.

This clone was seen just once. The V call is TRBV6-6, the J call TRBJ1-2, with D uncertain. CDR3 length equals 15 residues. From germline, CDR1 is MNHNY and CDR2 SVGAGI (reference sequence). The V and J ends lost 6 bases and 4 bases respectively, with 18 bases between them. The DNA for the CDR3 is TGTGCCAGCAGCGCGGGCCCCGTATCTAGCTATGGCTACACCTTC. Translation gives CASSAGPVSSYGYTF.

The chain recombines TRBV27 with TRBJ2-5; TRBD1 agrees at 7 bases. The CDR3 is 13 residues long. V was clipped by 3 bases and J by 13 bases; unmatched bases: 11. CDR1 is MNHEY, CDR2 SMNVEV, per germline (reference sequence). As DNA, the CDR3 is TGTGCCAGCAGTTTCCGGGACAGTCACCAGAGGTACTTC. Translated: CASSFRDSHQRYF.

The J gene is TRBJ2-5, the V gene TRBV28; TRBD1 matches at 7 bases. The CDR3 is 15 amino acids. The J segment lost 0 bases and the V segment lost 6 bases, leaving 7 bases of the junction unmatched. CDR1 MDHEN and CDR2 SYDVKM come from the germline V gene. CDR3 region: CASSQQGSYQETQYF. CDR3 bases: TGTGCCAGCAGCCAACAGGGGAGTTACCAAGAGACCCAGTACTTC.

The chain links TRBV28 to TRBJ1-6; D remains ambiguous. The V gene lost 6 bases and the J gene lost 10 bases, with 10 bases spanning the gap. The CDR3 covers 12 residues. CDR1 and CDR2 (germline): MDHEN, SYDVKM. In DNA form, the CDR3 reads TGTGCCAGCAGCGGGAAGATGTCACCCCTCCACTTT. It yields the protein CASSGKMSPLHF.

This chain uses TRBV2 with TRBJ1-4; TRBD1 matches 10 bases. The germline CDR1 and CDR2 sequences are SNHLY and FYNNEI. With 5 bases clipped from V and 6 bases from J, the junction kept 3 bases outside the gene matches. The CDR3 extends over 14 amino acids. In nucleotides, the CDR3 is TGTGCCAGCAGTCCGGGACAGGGGCATGAAAAACTGTTTTTT. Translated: CASSPGQGHEKLFF.